This T cell receptor (beta chain) was retrieved from a study of blood T cell repertoires in COVID-19. Overall study context: The United States, Italy and Spain were the sources of the acute and convalescent COVID-19 samples. PBMCs, B-cell-depleted T cells, or T cells provided the cDNA or gDNA that made up the material.

Original analysis: Reference gene primer amplification gave nucleated cell count estimates. TCRdb's table, derived via immunoSEQ multiplex PCR, lists solely in-frame clones and lacks some. That table gives V, J and clone size, and the DNA gave D and trimming. The sample has over 150,000 clones; about 83% are singletons. Followed longitudinally, the Seattle patients had been enrolled during active infection. The receptor was isolated from an older woman with COVID-19, enrolled during active disease. Sequences were obtained from peripheral blood.

The CDR3 sequence is CASSSNRNTEAFF. Here the CDR3 DNA reads TGTGCCAGCAGCAGTAACAGGAACACTGAAGCTTTCTTT. The J gene is TRBJ1-1, the V gene TRBV11-1, with D unclear. Trimming removed 5 bases at V and 1 base at J, with 8 bases between. Germline assignment: CDR1 SGHAT and CDR2 FQDESV (reference sequence). The CDR3 has 13 residues.